Listed below are T cell receptor beta chains from one sample, sequenced in a study of cytomegalovirus exposure and HLA in healthy donors. Here immunoSEQ multiplex PCR was the method, and the copy in TCRdb shows in-frame clones only, minus some. The sample lists 210,000 or so clones, around 89% occurring once. What was sequenced was PBMCs. Source of these receptors: a young woman in good health and CMV-seronegative. CDR3s include the opening cysteine and the closing phenylalanine or tryptophan. The D gene is left open where the match is weak. Clone size is not always given. Where it is, it says once, few, many or a class for expanded clones.

d_gene: TRBD2
abundance: -
v_gene: TRBV7-9
j_gene: TRBJ2-2
CDR3nt: TGTGCCAGCAGCCCCCGACTAGCGGGAGGGGGCACCGGGGAGCTGTTTTTT
CDR3aa: CASSPRLAGGGTGELFF

d_gene: TRBD2
abundance: -
v_gene: TRBV19
j_gene: TRBJ2-5
CDR3nt: TGTGCCAGTAGCGCCCGGGGGGGCACCTTACAAGAGACCCAGTACTTC
CDR3aa: CASSARGGTLQETQYF

d_gene: -
abundance: -
v_gene: TRBV15
j_gene: TRBJ1-5
CDR3nt: TGTGCCACCAGCCGCAAACGGGCAGGGATAAATCAGCCCCAGCATTTT
CDR3aa: CATSRKRAGINQPQHF

d_gene: -
abundance: -
v_gene: TRBV5-1
j_gene: TRBJ1-5
CDR3nt: TGCGCCAGCAGCTTGGGAGAAAATCAGCCCCAGCATTTT
CDR3aa: CASSLGENQPQHF

d_gene: -
abundance: -
v_gene: TRBV7-9
j_gene: TRBJ1-1
CDR3nt: TGTGCCAGCAGCCCCGAGGGATTGATGGCTTTCTTT
CDR3aa: CASSPEGLMAFF

d_gene: -
abundance: -
v_gene: TRBV5-4
j_gene: TRBJ1-1
CDR3nt: TGTGCCAGCAGCCGAGACAGGCACACTGAAGCTTTCTTT
CDR3aa: CASSRDRHTEAFF

d_gene: TRBD1
abundance: -
v_gene: TRBV9
j_gene: TRBJ1-1
CDR3nt: TGTGCCAGCAGCGCGGGACAGGGGCCTGAAGCTTTCTTT
CDR3aa: CASSAGQGPEAFF

d_gene: TRBD2
abundance: -
v_gene: TRBV30
j_gene: TRBJ2-7
CDR3nt: TGTGCCTGGAGCTCCGCGGGAGACTACGAGCAGTACTTC
CDR3aa: CAWSSAGDYEQYF

d_gene: -
abundance: -
v_gene: TRBV30
j_gene: TRBJ1-2
CDR3nt: TGTGCCTGGAGGGAGATTAACTATGGCTACACCTTC
CDR3aa: CAWREINYGYTF

d_gene: TRBD2
abundance: -
v_gene: TRBV9
j_gene: TRBJ2-3
CDR3nt: TGTGCCAGCAGCGTTGATATAGCGGGGGGGTTCGATACGCAGTATTTT
CDR3aa: CASSVDIAGGFDTQYF

d_gene: TRBD2
abundance: -
v_gene: TRBV7-9
j_gene: TRBJ2-1
CDR3nt: TGTGCCAGCTCTAGCGGGGGCTACTCCTACAATGAGCAGTTCTTC
CDR3aa: CASSSGGYSYNEQFF

d_gene: TRBD2
abundance: -
v_gene: TRBV18
j_gene: TRBJ2-3
CDR3nt: TGTGCCAGCTCACCCAAACTAGCGGGAGTCACAGATACGCAGTATTTT
CDR3aa: CASSPKLAGVTDTQYF

d_gene: -
abundance: -
v_gene: TRBV6-6
j_gene: TRBJ2-7
CDR3nt: TGTGCCAGCAGTTACTCCGCAGGGCGGTTGTCCTACGAGCAGTACTTC
CDR3aa: CASSYSAGRLSYEQYF

d_gene: TRBD2
abundance: -
v_gene: TRBV19
j_gene: TRBJ2-1
CDR3nt: TGTGCCAGTAGTTTGAGGAGGGCTAGCGGGGGATACTACAATGAGCAGTTCTTC
CDR3aa: CASSLRRASGGYYNEQFF

d_gene: -
abundance: -
v_gene: TRBV6-6
j_gene: TRBJ1-5
CDR3nt: TGTGCCAGCATAAAGAGAGCGAATAGCAATCAGCCCCAGCATTTT
CDR3aa: CASIKRANSNQPQHF

d_gene: TRBD2
abundance: -
v_gene: TRBV19
j_gene: TRBJ2-7
CDR3nt: TGTGCCAGTAGCCCCCCCGGACTAGCTGACGAGCAGTACTTC
CDR3aa: CASSPPGLADEQYF

d_gene: TRBD2
abundance: -
v_gene: TRBV6-5
j_gene: TRBJ2-3
CDR3nt: TGTGCCAGCAGTTACGGCGGGGGGGCCCCAGATACGCAGTATTTT
CDR3aa: CASSYGGGAPDTQYF

d_gene: TRBD1
abundance: -
v_gene: TRBV7-8
j_gene: TRBJ2-1
CDR3nt: TGTGCCAGCACCCCGACAGGGAATAATGAGCAGTTCTTC
CDR3aa: CASTPTGNNEQFF

d_gene: -
abundance: -
v_gene: TRBV4-3
j_gene: TRBJ2-3
CDR3nt: TGCGCCAGCAGCCAAGAAGAGAGTAAGACGCAGTATTTT
CDR3aa: CASSQEESKTQYF

d_gene: TRBD1
abundance: -
v_gene: TRBV5-1
j_gene: TRBJ2-1
CDR3nt: TGCGCCAGCAGCTTGGGGACAGGGGGCCCGGGGCAGCAGTTCTTC
CDR3aa: CASSLGTGGPGQQFF

d_gene: TRBD1
abundance: -
v_gene: TRBV6-4
j_gene: TRBJ2-3
CDR3nt: TGTGCCAGCAGTGACTCGAGGACAGGGGGAGATACGCAGTATTTT
CDR3aa: CASSDSRTGGDTQYF

d_gene: TRBD1
abundance: -
v_gene: TRBV5-1
j_gene: TRBJ1-6
CDR3nt: TGCGCCAGCAGCACTGGGACAGGGGGCAGTAATTCACCCCTCCACTTT
CDR3aa: CASSTGTGGSNSPLHF

d_gene: TRBD1
abundance: once
v_gene: TRBV19
j_gene: TRBJ1-2
CDR3nt: TGTGCCAGTAGTACCGCCGGGACAGGGACCCGTGGCTACACCTTC
CDR3aa: CASSTAGTGTRGYTF

d_gene: -
abundance: -
v_gene: TRBV9
j_gene: TRBJ2-3
CDR3nt: TGTGCCAGCAGCGTCGAGGGGGGGGCCAGCGGTGCGCAGTATTTT
CDR3aa: CASSVEGGASGAQYF

d_gene: -
abundance: few
v_gene: TRBV5-8
j_gene: TRBJ1-5
CDR3nt: TGTGCCAGCAGCTTGGCCGGGGGATATAGCAATCAGCCCCAGCATTTT
CDR3aa: CASSLAGGYSNQPQHF